Described below is a single T cell receptor beta chain sequence and its context. Since a much larger clone is just one base distant, this may be a read error. The data originate from a study of CDR3 diversity in severe acne. Germline lookup yields CDR1 ENHRY and CDR2 SYGVKD. Losses at the gene ends were 2 bases for V and 8 bases for J; bases not matched to a gene: 1. This CDR3 contains 12 residues. TCRdb re-analysed the PCR reads in MiXCR, keeping a single row per CDR3 protein. Counted here are approximately 90,000 distinct CDR3 sequences, approximately 52% occurring once; the ten biggest clones make up over 9.5%.

The source material was blood. The receptor was derived from a male donor in good health, serving as a control. The chain combines TRBV10-3 with TRBJ1-2; 8 bases match TRBD1. The CDR3 protein is CAISEDRGGYTF. Written as DNA, the CDR3 is TGTGCCATCAGTGAGGACAGGGGCGGCTACACCTTC.